These T cell receptor beta chains were read from a single sample in a study of CD8 T cells in ankylosing spondylitis. A single record per CDR3 protein comes from TCRdb applying MiXCR to the 5' RACE reads. There are approximately 46,000 distinct CDR3 sequences in the sample; more than 9.5% occur only once, and 1.2% to 1.5% lies in the top ten. The sequenced sample consisted of blood, either unsorted or a sorted T cell fraction (not recorded which). The receptors were gathered from a male donor with ankylosing spondylitis or in good health (not recorded which). CDR3s include the opening cysteine and the closing phenylalanine or tryptophan. Each record gives: clone size, J gene, V gene, D gene, CDR3 DNA, CDR3 protein. The D gene is left open where the match is weak. Some rows mark clone size as missing; the rest say once, few, many or name a class of expanded clone.

>many|TRBJ2-5|TRBV12-3/TRBV12-4|NA
TGTGCCAGCAGTCCTTCGAGATCCTTGTACCAAGAGACCCAGTACTTC
CASSPSRSLYQETQYF
>many|TRBJ2-2|TRBV5-1|NA
TGCGCCAGCAGCCCCGGGACGGCGGCGAACACCGGGGAGCTGTTTTTT
CASSPGTAANTGELFF
>many|TRBJ1-2|TRBV3-1|NA
TGTGCCAGCAGCCAACTAAGGGCTGGCTACACCTTC
CASSQLRAGYTF
>NA|TRBJ2-2|TRBV20-1|TRBD1
TGCAGTGCTAGAATGACAGGGCCCACCGGGGAGCTGTTTTTT
CSARMTGPTGELFF
>many|TRBJ2-1|TRBV5-1|NA
TGCGCCAGCAGCTTGGTGATGGCCAGTTCCTCCTACAATGAGCAGTTCTTC
CASSLVMASSSYNEQFF
>many|TRBJ1-6|TRBV5-1|NA
TGCGCCAGCAGCACATCCGACAGGTCTCGGTCACCCCTCCACTTT
CASSTSDRSRSPLHF
>many|TRBJ2-1|TRBV20-1|TRBD2
TGCAGTGCTGATCTAGCGGGGGCTTACAATGAGCAGTTCTTC
CSADLAGAYNEQFF
>many|TRBJ2-1|TRBV5-1|NA
TGCGCCAGCAGCGGCGGGGTAGACTATTCCTACAATGAGCAGTTCTTC
CASSGGVDYSYNEQFF
>many|TRBJ1-6|TRBV5-1|NA
TGCGCCAGCAGCTTGGAGGGTTACAATTCACCCCTCCACTTT
CASSLEGYNSPLHF
>many|TRBJ1-6|TRBV5-1|TRBD1
TGCGCCAGCAGCTCAGAGGGACAGGGCCTCCGGCCCTATAATTCACCCCTCCACTTT
CASSSEGQGLRPYNSPLHF
>NA|TRBJ2-3|TRBV28|NA
TGTGCCAGCAGCACCCCGGGTACAGATACGCAGTATTTT
CASSTPGTDTQYF
>many|TRBJ1-1|TRBV28|NA
TGTGCCAGCAGTACTATCTCCCGGAGTGGGCCTGAAGCTTTCTTT
CASSTISRSGPEAFF
>many|TRBJ2-3|TRBV5-1|NA
TGCGCCAGCAGCCTCAGGTACAGCACAGATACGCAGTATTTT
CASSLRYSTDTQYF
>NA|TRBJ1-2|TRBV11-2|NA
TGTGCCAGCAGCCCCCGGCAAGCGGGTGACTACACCTTC
CASSPRQAGDYTF
>many|TRBJ2-1|TRBV18|TRBD1
TGTGCCAGCTCGGCCGGGACAGGGGCCTACAATGAGCAGTTCTTC
CASSAGTGAYNEQFF
>many|TRBJ2-7|TRBV5-1|NA
TGCGCCAGCAGCTTGGAAGCCTACGAGCAGTACTTC
CASSLEAYEQYF
>many|TRBJ1-6|TRBV5-1|NA
TGCGCCAGCAGCTTCCAGGAAGGTTATAATTCACCCCTCCACTTT
CASSFQEGYNSPLHF
>NA|TRBJ1-1|TRBV7-2|NA
TGTGCCAGCACCCAGCCCGGGATGAACACTGAAGCTTTCTTT
CASTQPGMNTEAFF
>many|TRBJ1-4|TRBV12-3/TRBV12-4|NA
TGTGCCAGCAAGAGGGGTAGTGAAAAACTGTTTTTT
CASKRGSEKLFF
>many|TRBJ1-6|TRBV5-1|NA
TGCGCCAGCAGCTTGGTAGCGGACATCTCCTATAATTCACCCCTCCACTTT
CASSLVADISYNSPLHF
>NA|TRBJ1-4|TRBV12-3/TRBV12-4|NA
TGTGCCAGCAGTTTAGGGCAGGATAATGAAAAACTGTTTTTT
CASSLGQDNEKLFF
>many|TRBJ2-7|TRBV15|NA
TGTGCCACCAGCAGGGACGCAGCCTCCTACGAGCAGTACTTC
CATSRDAASYEQYF
>many|TRBJ1-5|TRBV2|TRBD1
TGTGCCAGCAGCCGGCAGGGGGCCGGTCAGCCCCAGCATTTT
CASSRQGAGQPQHF
>few|TRBJ2-7|TRBV14|TRBD1
TGTGCCAGCAGCCAGGACAGGGTCAGCTACGAGCAGTACTTC
CASSQDRVSYEQYF
>many|TRBJ1-2|TRBV3-1|NA
TGTGCCAGCAGCCTTGGCGGACGGAACTATGGCTACACCTTC
CASSLGGRNYGYTF
>many|TRBJ2-3|TRBV5-1|NA
TGCGCCAGCAGCTTGGCCCCTGGAGCAGATACGCAGTATTTT
CASSLAPGADTQYF
>many|TRBJ1-4|TRBV3-1|TRBD1
TGTGCCAGCAGCCATCGCACAGGGGGCGTTCGGGAAAAACTGTTTTTT
CASSHRTGGVREKLFF
>NA|TRBJ1-2|TRBV29-1|NA
TGCAGCGCTCCGGTGGGGGGAGGCGGCTACACCTTC
CSAPVGGGGYTF
>NA|TRBJ2-7|TRBV5-6|NA
TGTGCCAGCAGCTTGGAACTGGGACCAGGCTTGACATACGAGCAGTACTTC
CASSLELGPGLTYEQYF
>NA|TRBJ1-2|TRBV20-1|NA
TGCAGTGCTCCTTCCCCTACCTATGGCTACACCTTC
CSAPSPTYGYTF
>many|TRBJ1-1|TRBV12-3/TRBV12-4|NA
TGTGCCAGCAGTCCCGGGACATTCATGAACACTGAAGCTTTCTTT
CASSPGTFMNTEAFF
>many|TRBJ2-1|TRBV12-3/TRBV12-4|NA
TGTGCCACTCGCGAAATGGTCCCCTACAATGAGCAGTTCTTC
CATREMVPYNEQFF
>few|TRBJ1-1|TRBV3-1|NA
TGTGCCAGCAGCCAAGCTGTAAGGCGAGACACTGAAGCTTTCTTT
CASSQAVRRDTEAFF
>many|TRBJ1-5|TRBV20-1|NA
TGCAGTGCTAGGGCGCGAGGCAATCAGCCCCAGCATTTT
CSARARGNQPQHF
>few|TRBJ2-5|TRBV2|NA
TGTGCCAGCAGTGAATTACAGGGTTGGGAGACCCAGTACTTC
CASSELQGWETQYF
>many|TRBJ2-1|TRBV10-3|NA
TGTGCCATCAGTGGAGGGTCCTCCTACAATGAGCAGTTCTTC
CAISGGSSYNEQFF
>many|TRBJ1-2|TRBV5-1|NA
TGCGCCAGCAGCTTAGGGGGAATTGGCTACACCTTC
CASSLGGIGYTF
>many|TRBJ2-5|TRBV5-1|TRBD1
TGCGCCAGCAGCTTACAGGGGAACCAAGAGACCCAGTACTTC
CASSLQGNQETQYF
>many|TRBJ2-5|TRBV5-1|NA
TGCGCCAGCAGCGTAGGGCGTTTAGAGACCCAGTACTTC
CASSVGRLETQYF
>many|TRBJ2-5|TRBV3-1|NA
TGTGCCAGCAGCCAAGATGCCAGGGTCCCACAAGAGACCCAGTACTTC
CASSQDARVPQETQYF
>many|TRBJ1-2|TRBV10-3|NA
TGTGCCATCAGTGAACCGGTATCCAACTATGGCTACACCTTC
CAISEPVSNYGYTF
>many|TRBJ2-7|TRBV12-3/TRBV12-4|TRBD1
TGTGCCAGCAGTATAAGACAGGGCGGCGAGCAGTACTTC
CASSIRQGGEQYF
>many|TRBJ1-1|TRBV29-1|NA
TGCAGCGTTGAGAATCTCAGGGGAGGGAACACTGAAGCTTTCTTT
CSVENLRGGNTEAFF
>many|TRBJ2-1|TRBV5-1|NA
TGCGCCAGCACCACAATGCCGGGCGATGAGCAGTTCTTC
CASTTMPGDEQFF
>NA|TRBJ1-2|TRBV6-5|NA
TGTGCCAGCAGTTACCAGACAGCGGTCGAGGGGGGCTACACCTTC
CASSYQTAVEGGYTF
>medium-sized|TRBJ2-5|TRBV5-1|NA
TGCGCCAGCAGCTCCCAAGAGACCCAGTACTTC
CASSSQETQYF
>many|TRBJ2-3|TRBV5-1|TRBD2
TGCGCCAGCAGCTTATACAAATTTCTAGCGGGGCGCACAGATACGCAGTATTTT
CASSLYKFLAGRTDTQYF
>many|TRBJ1-1|TRBV28|NA
TGTGCCAGCGGGGGACAACACATATACACTGAAGCTTTCTTT
CASGGQHIYTEAFF
>many|TRBJ1-6|TRBV5-1|NA
TGCGCCAGCAGCAGGGGACCGACGAGCTCCTATAATTCACCCCTCCACTTT
CASSRGPTSSYNSPLHF
>NA|TRBJ2-1|TRBV20-1|TRBD2
TGCAGTGCTAGTCTACTGAAAGGGGGGGGGACTAGTTACAATGAGCAGTTCTTC
CSASLLKGGGTSYNEQFF